The 12 T cell receptor beta chains below were found in one sample sequenced in a study of response to subunit inactivated influenza vaccine. TCRdb reprocessed the RT-PCR reads with MiXCR, giving one entry per CDR3 protein. This sample has around 600,000 distinct CDR3 sequences, with over 9% found just once. The sample was also reused in another study, on T cells expressing NK-cell markers. Per that study: Making the TCR beta cDNA relied on 5'RACE template switching with UMIs.

This specimen was PBMCs from blood, taken on the day of vaccination. All receptors come from a man aged 50-59 years who received an inactivated influenza vaccine.

This clonotype has just a few counts. The gene calls are TRBV18 and TRBJ1-3; TRBD1 might be the D (5 bases). In germline, CDR1 is KGHSH, CDR2 LQKENI. V was trimmed by 2 bases and J by 7 bases, leaving 12 bases between them. The CDR3 runs 14 residues. The chain's CDR3 is CASSPNLEGNTIYF. The DNA of the CDR3 is TGTGCCAGCTCACCAAATCTTGAGGGGAACACCATATATTTT.

V is TRBV29-1 and J is TRBJ1-1; 8 nucleotides align to TRBD1. Germline V lookup: CDR1 SQVTM, CDR2 ANQGSEA. The V segment lost 6 bases and the J segment 5 bases; nucleotides outside the gene matches: 5. The CDR3 runs to 12 residues. CDR3 sequence (DNA): TGCAGCGTGAGTACAGGGGGGACTGAAGCTTTCTTT. Its protein product is CSVSTGGTEAFF.

In nucleotides, the CDR3 is TGTGCCAGCAGCTTGCTGGACAGCTATGGCTACACCTTC. Translated: CASSLLDSYGYTF. The chain is built from TRBV7-4 and TRBJ1-2; D possibly corresponds to TRBD1 (6 bases). Per the germline V gene, CDR1 is SGHVT and CDR2 is SQSDAQ. This CDR3 has 13 residues. V gave up 3 bases and J gave up 4 bases, with 9 bases separating them.

This clonotype was detected many times. The gene calls are TRBV20-1 and TRBJ2-7; 12 positions match TRBD1. Per germline, CDR1 DFQATT and CDR2 SNEGSKA (reference sequence). V trimming: 4 bases; J trimming: 6 bases; junction bases outside the gene matches: 4. This CDR3 spans 13 amino acids. The CDR3 nucleotides read TGCAGTGCTACCGGGACAGGGGGCCTCGAGCAGTACTTC. It is translated as CSATGTGGLEQYF.

CDR3 loop: CSAGLAGSIGELFF. The CDR3 nucleotides read TGCAGCGCAGGACTAGCGGGATCTATCGGGGAGCTGTTTTTT. This chain joins TRBV29-1 and TRBJ2-2; TRBD2 matches at 12 bases. The CDR3 spans 14 residues. Germline values: CDR1 SQVTM, CDR2 ANQGSEA. The J segment lost 7 bases and the V segment lost 7 bases, leaving 7 bases of the junction unmatched.

The rearrangement joins TRBV27 to TRBJ2-2, with 7 nucleotides matching TRBD1. CDR1 is MNHEY, CDR2 SMNVEV, per germline (reference sequence). The J segment lost 5 bases and the V segment lost 3 bases, leaving 6 bases of the junction unmatched. The CDR3 loop spans 15 amino acids. The CDR3, as DNA: TGTGCCAGCAGTTTGATAAGGGGGCAAACCGGGGAGCTGTTTTTT. This sequence encodes CASSLIRGQTGELFF.

This clonotype has just a few counts. J is TRBJ2-7 and V is TRBV15; TRBD1 aligns across 7 bases. V shed 4 bases and J 7 bases; nucleotides not matched to a gene: 7. The V gene's germline CDR1 is LNHNV and CDR2 YYDKDF (reference sequence). CDR3 length equals 13 residues. The chain's CDR3 is CATSTIPGQEQYF. CDR3 nucleotide sequence: TGTGCCACCAGCACTATACCGGGACAGGAGCAGTACTTC.

This clonotype was found a few times. The chain couples TRBV12-3 or TRBV12-4 to TRBJ1-1, with TRBD1 identical over 7 bases. V lost 8 bases, J lost 2 bases, and 11 bases stayed unmatched. The CDR3 is made up of 15 amino acids. CDR3 in DNA: TGTGCCAGCTCCCGACCGGGACAGCCAAACACTGAAGCTTTCTTT. It specifies CASSRPGQPNTEAFF.

The chain carries TRBV6-2 or TRBV6-3 and TRBJ1-1; the D gene is possibly TRBD1 (6 bases). The CDR3 runs to 17 residues. V lost 0 bases to trimming and J lost 6 bases, with 20 bases between them. Per the germline V gene, CDR1 is MNHEY and CDR2 is SVGEGT. CDR3 protein: CASSYSLRGLRGSEAFF. CDR3 DNA sequence: TGTGCCAGCAGTTACTCCCTCAGGGGCTTGCGGGGTTCTGAAGCTTTCTTT.

V is TRBV14 and J is TRBJ1-2; D is perhaps TRBD1 (5 bases). Germline CDR1 is SGHDN and CDR2 is FVKESK. Trimming shortened V by 4 bases and J by 3 bases, and 12 bases separated the two germline ends. The CDR3 runs to 14 residues. The CDR3 sequence is CASSRQGGHYGYTF. DNA for the CDR3: TGTGCCAGCAGCCGCCAGGGAGGACACTATGGCTACACCTTC.

DNA of the CDR3: TGCGCCAGCAGCCAAGTCCAGCGGGGGGAGACCCAGTACTTC. Translation: CASSQVQRGETQYF. The chain combines TRBV4-1 with TRBJ2-5, with TRBD2 matching 8 bases. The CDR3 consists of 14 residues. J lost 5 bases, V lost 1 base, and 3 bases had no gene match. Germline V gives CDR1 MGHRA, CDR2 YSYEKL.

The gene calls are TRBV10-3 and TRBJ2-7; 9 nucleotides align to TRBD2. V dropped 6 bases and J dropped 3; count of bases not matched to a gene: 6. This CDR3 comprises 14 residues. Germline lookup yields CDR1 ENHRY and CDR2 SYGVKD. CDR3 loop: CAISDSSGDYEQYF. For the CDR3, the DNA is TGTGCCATCAGCGACTCTAGCGGGGACTACGAGCAGTACTTC.